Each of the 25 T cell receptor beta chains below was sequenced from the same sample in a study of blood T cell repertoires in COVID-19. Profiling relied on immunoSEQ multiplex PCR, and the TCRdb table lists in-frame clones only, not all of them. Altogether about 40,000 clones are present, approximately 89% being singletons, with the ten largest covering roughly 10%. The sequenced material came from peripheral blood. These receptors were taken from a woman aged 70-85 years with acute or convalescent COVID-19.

CDR3 coding DNA: TGTGCCAGCAGCGCGCCTACCAATGAGCAGTTCTTC. This gives the protein CASSAPTNEQFF. The chain joins TRBV7-8 to TRBJ2-1, with D hard to call. The germline V gene encodes CDR1 SGHVS and CDR2 FQNEAQ. The CDR3 has 12 residues. Trimming left V 5 bases short and J 6 bases short, with 8 bases between.

CDR3 sequence: CASSLGWSGTDTQYF. The CDR3 DNA reads as TGTGCCAGCAGCTTAGGTTGGAGTGGCACAGATACGCAGTATTTT. This sequence joins TRBV7-8 and TRBJ2-3, with D uncertain. The germline CDR1 and CDR2 sequences are SGHVS and FQNEAQ. The ends were cut back, 1 base at V and 1 base at J, with 9 bases in the middle. The CDR3 contains 15 residues.

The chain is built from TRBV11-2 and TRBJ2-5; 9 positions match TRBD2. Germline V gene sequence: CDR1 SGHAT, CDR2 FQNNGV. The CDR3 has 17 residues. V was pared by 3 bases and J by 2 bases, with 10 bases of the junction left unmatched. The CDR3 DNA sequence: TGTGCCAGCAGCTTGGACGGACTAGCGAAAAATCAAGAGACCCAGTACTTC. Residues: CASSLDGLAKNQETQYF.

In DNA form, the CDR3 reads TGTGCCAGCAGACTGGCACCACGGAGTGAAAAACTGTTTTTT. Translated: CASRLAPRSEKLFF. This chain joins TRBV3-1 (or the pseudogene TRBV3-2) and TRBJ1-4; D not certain. The CDR3 loop spans 14 amino acids. V dropped 6 bases and J dropped 7 bases, with 15 bases sitting between them. Germline lookup yields CDR1 LGHDT and CDR2 YNNKEL (reference sequence).

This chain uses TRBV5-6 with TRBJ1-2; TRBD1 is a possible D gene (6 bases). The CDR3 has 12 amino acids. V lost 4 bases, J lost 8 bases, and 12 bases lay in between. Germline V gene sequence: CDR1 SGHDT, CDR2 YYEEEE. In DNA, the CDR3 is TGTGCCAGCAGCATAGGACAGAACGGCTACACCTTC. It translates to CASSIGQNGYTF.

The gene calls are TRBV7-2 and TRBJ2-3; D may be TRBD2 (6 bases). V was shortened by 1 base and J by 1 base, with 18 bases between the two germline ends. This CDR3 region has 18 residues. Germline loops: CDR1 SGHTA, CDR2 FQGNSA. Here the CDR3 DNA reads TGTGCCAGCAGCTTAGTAGGGGCCCTCTCTAGCGGCACAGATACGCAGTATTTT. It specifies CASSLVGALSSGTDTQYF.

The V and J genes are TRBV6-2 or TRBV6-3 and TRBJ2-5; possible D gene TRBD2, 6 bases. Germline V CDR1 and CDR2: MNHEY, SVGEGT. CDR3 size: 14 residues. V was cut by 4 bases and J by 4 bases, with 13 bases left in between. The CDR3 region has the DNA TGTGCCAGCAGTTCCACCGGGACTCCAGAGACCCAGTACTTC. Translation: CASSSTGTPETQYF.

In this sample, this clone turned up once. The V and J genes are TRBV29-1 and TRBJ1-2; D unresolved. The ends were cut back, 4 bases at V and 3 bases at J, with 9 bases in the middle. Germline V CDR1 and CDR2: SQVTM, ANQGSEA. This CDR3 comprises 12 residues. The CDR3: CSVVPADYGYTF. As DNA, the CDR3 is TGCAGCGTTGTTCCGGCGGACTATGGCTACACCTTC.

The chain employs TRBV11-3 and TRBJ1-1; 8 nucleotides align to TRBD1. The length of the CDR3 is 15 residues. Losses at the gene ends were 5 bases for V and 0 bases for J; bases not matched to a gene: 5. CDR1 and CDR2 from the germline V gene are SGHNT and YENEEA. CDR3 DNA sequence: TGTGCCAGCAGCAGCAGGGGGCTTATGAACACTGAAGCTTTCTTT. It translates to CASSSRGLMNTEAFF.

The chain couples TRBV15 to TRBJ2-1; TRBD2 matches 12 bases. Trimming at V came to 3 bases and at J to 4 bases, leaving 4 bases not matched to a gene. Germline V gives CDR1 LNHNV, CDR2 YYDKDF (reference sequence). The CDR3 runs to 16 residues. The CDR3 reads CATSRELAGGYNEQFF. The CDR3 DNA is TGTGCCACCAGCAGGGAACTAGCGGGGGGTTACAATGAGCAGTTCTTC.

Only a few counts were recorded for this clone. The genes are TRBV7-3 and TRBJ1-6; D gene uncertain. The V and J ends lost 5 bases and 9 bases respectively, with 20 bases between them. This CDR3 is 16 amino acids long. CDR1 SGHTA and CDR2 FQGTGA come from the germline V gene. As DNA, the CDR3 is TGTGCCAGCAGCCTCGGCCCCCCAAGCGGAGGTTCACCCCTCCACTTT. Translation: CASSLGPPSGGSPLHF.

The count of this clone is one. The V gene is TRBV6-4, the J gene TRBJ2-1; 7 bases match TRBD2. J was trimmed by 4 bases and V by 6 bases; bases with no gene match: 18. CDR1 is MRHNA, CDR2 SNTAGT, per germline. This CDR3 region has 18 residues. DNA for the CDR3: TGTGCCAGCAGAGCCCGCCACGACCCCTCGGGGGGTTACAATGAGCAGTTCTTC. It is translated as CASRARHDPSGGYNEQFF.

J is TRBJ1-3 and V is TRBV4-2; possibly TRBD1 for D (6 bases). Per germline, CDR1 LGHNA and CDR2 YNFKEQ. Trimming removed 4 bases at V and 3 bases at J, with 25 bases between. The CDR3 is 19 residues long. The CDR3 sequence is CASSPRTALGGGYGNTIYF. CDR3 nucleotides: TGTGCCAGCAGCCCAAGAACGGCCCTCGGGGGGGGCTATGGAAACACCATATATTTT.

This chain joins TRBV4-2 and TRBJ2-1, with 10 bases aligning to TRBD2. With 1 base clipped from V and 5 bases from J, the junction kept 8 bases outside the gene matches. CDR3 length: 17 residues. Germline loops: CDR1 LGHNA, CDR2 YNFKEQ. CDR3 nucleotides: TGTGCCAGCAGCCAAGTGATGCCTAGCGGGAGTGACAATGAGCAGTTCTTC. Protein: CASSQVMPSGSDNEQFF.

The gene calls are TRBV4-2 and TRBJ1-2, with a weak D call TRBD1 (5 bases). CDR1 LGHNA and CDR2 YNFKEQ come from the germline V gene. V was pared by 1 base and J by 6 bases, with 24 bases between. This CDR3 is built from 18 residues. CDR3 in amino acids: CASSQAPYTRTGVDGYTF. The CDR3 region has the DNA TGTGCCAGCAGCCAAGCCCCGTACACCCGGACGGGGGTAGATGGCTACACCTTC.

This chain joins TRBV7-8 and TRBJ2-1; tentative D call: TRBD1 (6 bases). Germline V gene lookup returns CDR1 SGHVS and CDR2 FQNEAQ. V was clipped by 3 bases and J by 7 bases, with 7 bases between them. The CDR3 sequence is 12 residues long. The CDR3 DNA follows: TGTGCCAGCAGCTTGAGGGGGAATGAGCAGTTCTTC. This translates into CASSLRGNEQFF.

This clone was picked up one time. The CDR3 bases are TGTGCCAGCAGCTTAGACACATACACCGGGGAGCTGTTTTTT. Amino acids: CASSLDTYTGELFF. The chain is built from TRBV7-9 and TRBJ2-2; D not certain. This CDR3 is 14 amino acids long. Germline V gene sequence: CDR1 SEHNR, CDR2 FQNEAQ (reference sequence). V was cut by 1 base and J by 3 bases, with 6 bases left in between.

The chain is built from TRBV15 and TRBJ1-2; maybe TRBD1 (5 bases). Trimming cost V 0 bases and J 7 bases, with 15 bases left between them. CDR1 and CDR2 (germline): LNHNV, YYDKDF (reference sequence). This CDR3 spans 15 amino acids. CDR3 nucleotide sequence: TGTGCCACCAGCAGAGATATTGTGCCCGACAGTGGCTACACCTTC. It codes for CATSRDIVPDSGYTF.

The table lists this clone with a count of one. The CDR3 protein is CASSYKPRDQDTQYF. CDR3 sequence (DNA): TGTGCCAGCAGTTATAAACCCCGGGATCAGGATACGCAGTATTTT. This chain links TRBV7-8 with TRBJ2-3; possible D gene TRBD2, 5 bases. Trimming pared 6 bases from V and 6 bases from J, leaving 19 bases between. Germline V lookup: CDR1 SGHVS, CDR2 FQNEAQ. This CDR3 comprises 15 residues.

The CDR3 sequence: CASSLWLAGEETQYF. DNA of the CDR3: TGTGCCAGCAGCTTATGGCTAGCGGGGGAAGAGACCCAGTACTTC. The chain is built from TRBV7-2 and TRBJ2-5; 10 bases line up with TRBD2. After removal of 2 bases from V and 3 bases from J, the junction contained 3 bases not matched to a gene. The CDR3 is made up of 15 amino acids. Germline CDR1 reads SGHTA; CDR2 reads FQGNSA.

The CDR3 region has the DNA TGTGCCAGCAGTTCCATGCGGCAGTCCAATGAAAAACTGTTTTTT. It yields the protein CASSSMRQSNEKLFF. The V call is TRBV28, the J call TRBJ1-4, with D hard to call. Germline V gene sequence: CDR1 MDHEN, CDR2 SYDVKM. Trimming took off 4 bases at V and 5 bases at J, with 14 bases between the two ends. The CDR3 is 15 amino acids. Full variable domain (rest looked up from reference TRBV28 and TRBJ1-4): DVKVTQSSRYLVKRTGEKVFLECVQDMDHENMFWYRQDPGLGLRLIYFSYDVKMKEKGDIPEGYSVSREKKERFSLILESASTNQTSMYLCASSSMRQSNEKLFFGSGTQLSVL.

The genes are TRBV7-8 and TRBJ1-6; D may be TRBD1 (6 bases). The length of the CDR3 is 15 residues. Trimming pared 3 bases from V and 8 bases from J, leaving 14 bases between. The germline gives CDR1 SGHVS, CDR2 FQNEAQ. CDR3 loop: CASSFGGPRDSPLHF. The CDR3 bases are TGTGCCAGCAGCTTCGGGGGGCCGAGAGATTCACCCCTCCACTTT.

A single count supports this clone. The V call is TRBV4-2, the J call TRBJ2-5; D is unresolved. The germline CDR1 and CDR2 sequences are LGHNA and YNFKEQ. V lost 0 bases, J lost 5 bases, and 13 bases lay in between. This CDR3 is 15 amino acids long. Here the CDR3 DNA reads TGTGCCAGCAGCCAAGACGAGTGGAGCGCTGAGACCCAGTACTTC. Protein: CASSQDEWSAETQYF.

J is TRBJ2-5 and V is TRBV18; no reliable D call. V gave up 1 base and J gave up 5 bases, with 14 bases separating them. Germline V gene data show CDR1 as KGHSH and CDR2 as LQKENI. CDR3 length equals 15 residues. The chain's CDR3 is CASSPRLRGGETQYF. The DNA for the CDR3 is TGTGCCAGCTCACCACGATTACGAGGTGGCGAGACCCAGTACTTC. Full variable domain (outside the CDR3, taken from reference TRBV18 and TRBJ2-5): NAGVMQNPRHLVRRRGQEARLRCSPMKGHSHVYWYRQLPEEGLKFMVYLQKENIIDESGMPKERFSAEFPKEGPSILRIQQVVRGDSAAYFCASSPRLRGGETQYFGPGTRLLVL.

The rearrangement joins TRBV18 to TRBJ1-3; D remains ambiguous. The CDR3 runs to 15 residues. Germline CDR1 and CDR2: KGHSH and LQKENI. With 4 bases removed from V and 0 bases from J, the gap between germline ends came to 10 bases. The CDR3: CASSLDASSGNTIYF. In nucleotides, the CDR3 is TGTGCCAGCTCACTCGATGCTAGCTCTGGAAACACCATATATTTT.